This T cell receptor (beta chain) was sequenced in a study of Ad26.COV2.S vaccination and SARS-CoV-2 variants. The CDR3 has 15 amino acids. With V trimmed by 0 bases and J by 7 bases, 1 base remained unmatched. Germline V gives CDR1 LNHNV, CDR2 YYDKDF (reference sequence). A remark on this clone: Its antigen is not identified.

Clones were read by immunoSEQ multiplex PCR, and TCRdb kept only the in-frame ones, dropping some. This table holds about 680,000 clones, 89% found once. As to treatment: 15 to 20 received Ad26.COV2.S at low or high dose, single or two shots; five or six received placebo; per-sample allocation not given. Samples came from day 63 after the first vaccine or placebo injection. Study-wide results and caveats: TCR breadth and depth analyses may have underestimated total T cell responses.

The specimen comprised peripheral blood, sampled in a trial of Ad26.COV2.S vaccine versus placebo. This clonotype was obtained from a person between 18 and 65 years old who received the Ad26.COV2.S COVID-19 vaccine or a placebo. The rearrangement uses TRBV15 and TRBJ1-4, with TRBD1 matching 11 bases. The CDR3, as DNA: TGTGCCACCAGCAGAGAGGACAGGGGGCTTGAAAAACTGTTTTTT. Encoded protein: CATSREDRGLEKLFF.